This T cell receptor beta chain was recorded in a study of T cells and Merkel cell carcinoma outcomes. The method was immunoSEQ multiplex PCR; TCRdb's version includes in-frame clones alone and lacks a portion of them. Among about 4,000 clones listed, around 92% were seen once. With respect to this clone: Antigen unknown.

J was trimmed by 0 bases and V by 10 bases; bases with no gene match: 3. Per the germline V gene, CDR1 is SNHLY and CDR2 is FYNNEI. CDR3 length: 14 residues. General study results and limits: In Merkel cell carcinoma, repertoire and T-cell density reportedly predicted outcomes.

The gene calls are TRBV2 and TRBJ2-3; 11 bases line up with TRBD2. The sample consisted of tumor tissue from Merkel cell carcinoma. This clonotype originated in a human donor with Merkel cell carcinoma. This chain's CDR3 is CATGLADSTDTQYF. The CDR3 region has the DNA TGTGCCACGGGACTAGCGGATAGCACAGATACGCAGTATTTT.